The clone carrying this T cell receptor delta chain has a handful of counts. A read error is likely here: a far larger clone is one base away. Distinct nucleotide sequences in the sample also encode this CDR3. TCRdb re-called the RT-PCR reads via CATT. This table has around 2,500 delta-chain clones, roughly 47% appearing once. The data were taken from a study of gamma-delta T cells after stem cell transplantation. Germline loops: CDR1 GEAIGNYY, CDR2 EKD. The CDR3 has 15 residues. The source material was gamma-delta T cells. This clonotype originated in a human donor. It is not recorded whose cells these are; they may come from a transplant donor. V usage is TRDV2 and J usage is TRDJ1, with D maybe TRDD3 (5 bases). CDR3 residues: CACLNLLENRDKLIF. Here the CDR3 DNA reads TGTGCCTGTCTAAATTTACTGGAGAACCGCGATAAGCTCATCTTT.